Shown below are 6 T cell receptor beta chains from a single sample sequenced in a study of blood T cell repertoires in COVID-19. The repertoire was sequenced with immunoSEQ multiplex PCR; TCRdb's copy has only in-frame clones and lacks some. The sample has approximately 270,000 clones, approximately 90% seen once. Input material: PBMCs or T cells enriched from blood (not recorded which). These receptor sequences come from a middle-aged man who had been exposed to COVID-19.

The chain joins TRBV29-1 to TRBJ1-2, with D tentatively TRBD1 (5 bases). V lost 4 bases and J lost 5, with 11 bases in between. The germline V gene encodes CDR1 SQVTM and CDR2 ANQGSEA. This CDR3 contains 12 residues. The CDR3 here is CSVGGVGYGYTF. The CDR3 DNA reads TGCAGCGTTGGGGGGGTAGGGTATGGCTACACCTTC.

A single count supports this clone. The chain is built from TRBV5-4 and TRBJ2-5; TRBD1 is a possible D gene (6 bases). The CDR3 has 15 residues. CDR1 and CDR2 from the germline V gene are SGHNT and YYREEE (reference sequence). Between the trimmed V and J ends, which lost 5 bases and 3 bases, there was a span of 17 bases. Here the CDR3 reads CASSVQGRIEETQYF. The CDR3 bases are TGTGCCAGCAGTGTCCAGGGGCGAATAGAAGAGACCCAGTACTTC.

This clone was seen only a few times. The J gene is TRBJ1-5, the V gene TRBV29-1, with 7 bases matching TRBD1. CDR1 is SQVTM and CDR2 is ANQGSEA in the germline V gene. This CDR3 contains 12 residues. J lost 12 bases, V lost 7 bases, and 12 bases had no gene match. The CDR3 here is CSARTGPSGQHF. The CDR3 DNA reads as TGCAGCGCAAGGACAGGTCCCTCGGGCCAGCATTTT.

CDR3 loop: CASSLGTSGTNEQFF. CDR3 nucleotides: TGTGCCAGCAGCTTGGGGACTAGCGGGACAAATGAGCAGTTCTTC. The J gene is TRBJ2-1, the V gene TRBV7-3, with 13 bases matching TRBD2. Germline trimming cut 3 bases from V and 7 bases from J; bases unmatched to any gene: 3. Looked up from germline, CDR1 is SGHTA and CDR2 is FQGTGA. This CDR3 spans 15 amino acids.

The J gene is TRBJ2-1, the V gene TRBV21-1; the table's TRBD2 call for D was not verified on the DNA. TRBV21-1 is flagged as a pseudogene. This CDR3 is built from 19 residues. CDR3 protein: CASSSRGTSGRAYINGQFF. As DNA, the CDR3 is TGTGCCAGCAGCTCCAGAGGGACTAGCGGGAGGGCCTACATCAACGGGCAGTTCTTC.

The chain links TRBV30 to TRBJ1-3; 9 bases match TRBD1. The CDR3 runs 16 residues. The germline V gene encodes CDR1 GTSNPN and CDR2 SVGIG (reference sequence). J was trimmed by 1 base and V by 5 bases; bases with no gene match: 9. The CDR3 spells CAWGLYRGLSGNTIYF. DNA for the CDR3: TGTGCCTGGGGACTCTACAGGGGGCTTTCTGGAAACACCATATATTTT.